These T cell receptor beta chains were read from a single sample in a study of identical twins. TCRdb re-called the 5' RACE reads with MiXCR, one entry per CDR3 protein. The data show about 470,000 distinct CDR3 sequences, more than 20% seen once. These data also featured in a second study, about T cells expressing NK-cell markers.

The sample was CD4+ T cells sorted from blood. Every receptor here comes from a woman aged 18-29 years in good health. Both conserved end residues are part of each CDR3. D genes are given only for firm matches. Clone size is stated in some rows and not others, as once, few, many or a class when expanded.

D | J | size | V | DNA | CDR3
- | TRBJ2-2 | few | TRBV6-2/TRBV6-3 | TGTGCCAGCAGTTACTCGCCCCGGGAGCCCTTCGGGGAGCTGTTTTTT | CASSYSPREPFGELFF
- | TRBJ2-2 | - | TRBV3-1 | TGTGCCAGCAGCCAGCAGGGAGGTCGGGCCGGGGAGCTGTTTTTT | CASSQQGGRAGELFF
- | TRBJ2-3 | few | TRBV29-1 | TGCAGCGGGGCAGGATTCACAGATACGCAGTATTTT | CSGAGFTDTQYF
- | TRBJ1-2 | - | TRBV20-1 | TGCAGTGCTCTTAGACAGAACAAGGGCTACACCTTC | CSALRQNKGYTF
- | TRBJ1-2 | many | TRBV5-1 | TGCGCCAGCAGCGGGGGACATGGCCCGTATGGCTACACCTTC | CASSGGHGPYGYTF
- | TRBJ2-7 | - | TRBV15 | TGTGCCTCCTACGAGCAGTACTTC | CASYEQYF
- | TRBJ1-5 | few | TRBV4-2 | TGTGCCAGCAGCCAGGGGAACCCCAATCAGCCCCAGCATTTT | CASSQGNPNQPQHF
TRBD2 | TRBJ2-1 | - | TRBV6-1 | TGTGCCAGCAGCCCCCGGGGGGTCGGAGGAAATGAGCAGTTCTTC | CASSPRGVGGNEQFF
- | TRBJ1-1 | - | TRBV10-3 | TGTGCCATCAAGGAAGGGGGCACTGAAGCTTTCTTT | CAIKEGGTEAFF
TRBD2 | TRBJ2-1 | few | TRBV20-1 | TGCAGTGCTGGCGGGACTAGCGGAGGTTACAATGAGCAGTTCTTC | CSAGGTSGGYNEQFF
- | TRBJ2-7 | - | TRBV9 | TGTGCCAGCAGCGCGAAAGGCAGGGGCTACGAGCAGTACTTC | CASSAKGRGYEQYF
TRBD1 | TRBJ2-2 | - | TRBV4-2 | TGTGCCAGCAGCCAAGACCCGCTTCTGAGACAGGGCGGTACCGGGGAGCTGTTTTTT | CASSQDPLLRQGGTGELFF
- | TRBJ2-1 | few | TRBV12-3/TRBV12-4 | TGTGCCAGCAGTTTTAATCCGGGGAGTGAGCAGTTCTTC | CASSFNPGSEQFF
TRBD2 | TRBJ2-7 | - | TRBV10-3 | TGTGCCATCAGTCGAATAGCGGGAACCCTCTACGAGCAGTACTTC | CAISRIAGTLYEQYF
- | TRBJ1-2 | - | TRBV6-5 | TGTGCCAGCAGTTATGGGGAGGACGGGGGCTACACCTTC | CASSYGEDGGYTF
- | TRBJ2-5 | - | TRBV7-2 | TGTGCCAGCAGTACTTTCAGGGGAGAGACCCAGTACTTC | CASSTFRGETQYF
TRBD1 | TRBJ1-5 | few | TRBV11-2 | TGTGCCAGCAGCCCAGGTGGGACAGGGTATCAGCCCCAGCATTTT | CASSPGGTGYQPQHF
- | TRBJ2-1 | - | TRBV12-3/TRBV12-4 | TGTGCCAGCAGTTTAGTCCCCGTCAATGAGCAGTTCTTC | CASSLVPVNEQFF
- | TRBJ1-1 | - | TRBV3-1 | TGTGCCAGCAGCCCACTTCATAGGCCAAACACTGAAGCTTTCTTT | CASSPLHRPNTEAFF
TRBD1 | TRBJ1-6 | - | TRBV20-1 | TGCAGTGCTAGACATGGGGGACAGAGGGCCTATAATTCACCCCTCCACTTT | CSARHGGQRAYNSPLHF
TRBD1 | TRBJ2-1 | few | TRBV30 | TGTGCCTGGACTTATACCGGGACAGGGTCCAATGAGCAGTTCTTC | CAWTYTGTGSNEQFF
TRBD1 | TRBJ2-7 | - | TRBV5-1 | TGCGCCAGCAGGAAGACAGGGGACCACGAGCAGTACTTC | CASRKTGDHEQYF
TRBD2 | TRBJ2-3 | - | TRBV7-2 | TGTGCCAGCAGCTCCCCAGCGGGAGTGCCAGATACGCAGTATTTT | CASSSPAGVPDTQYF
TRBD1 | TRBJ2-4 | many | TRBV6-1 | TGTGCCAGCAGCCGACAGGGGACGTTTAACATTCAGTACTTC | CASSRQGTFNIQYF
TRBD2 | TRBJ2-3 | few | TRBV20-1 | TGCAGTGCTAGAGATCCCGGGACTAGCGGGGTGCTAGATACGCAGTATTTT | CSARDPGTSGVLDTQYF
- | TRBJ1-2 | many | TRBV5-1 | TGCGCCAGCAGCGAGGGGGGCTATGGCTACACCTTC | CASSEGGYGYTF
TRBD1 | TRBJ2-3 | - | TRBV7-9 | TGTGCCAGCAGCCCTCCCCCAGGGGGCAGGGATACGCAGTATTTT | CASSPPPGGRDTQYF
- | TRBJ2-1 | few | TRBV5-1 | TGCGCCAGCAGCTTTGAGGGAGGTAGAAATGAGCAGTTCTTC | CASSFEGGRNEQFF
- | TRBJ1-2 | few | TRBV15 | TGTGCCACCACCAAGGGGAATTCCTATGGCTACACCTTC | CATTKGNSYGYTF
- | TRBJ2-7 | few | TRBV2 | TGTGCCATAGCGGACAGCTTCTCCTACGAGCAGTACTTC | CAIADSFSYEQYF
- | TRBJ2-3 | - | TRBV4-3 | TGCGCCAGCAGCCAAGATCTCGCCGCCATGGATACGCAGTATTTT | CASSQDLAAMDTQYF